The present T cell receptor beta chain was sequenced within a study of shared clonotypes between healthy human individuals. TCRdb's copy holds only in-frame clones and misses some; the assay was immunoSEQ multiplex PCR. Among roughly 2,000,000 clones listed, 90% to 95% were seen once. The CDR3 extends over 17 amino acids. The germline CDR1 and CDR2 sequences are LGHNA and YSLEER. The ends were cut back, 0 bases at V and 0 bases at J, with 12 bases in the middle. CD45RO-negative CD8 cells positively selected for CCR7 made up the naive population, which excluded terminally differentiated effector memory CD45RA+ cells. Adult donors, all healthy and HIV-negative, had no recent acute infections or vaccinations. Study-wide points: Rarefaction indicated that sorted-subset sequencing remained incomplete although depth was large.

Note on this clone: Its antigen is as yet unknown.

V and J are TRBV4-3 and TRBJ2-1; no reliable D call. This TCR derives from a man aged 18 to 29 in good health. Some clones in this sample may be carry-over from other donors' samples. Sequencing input: naive CD8+ T cells from PBMCs. The CDR3 protein is CASSQDPRHGSYNEQFF. CDR3 in DNA: TGCGCCAGCAGCCAAGATCCCCGCCATGGCTCCTACAATGAGCAGTTCTTC.